These T cell receptor beta chains were read from a single sample in a study of low-dose radiotherapy and immunotherapy resistance in tumors. MiXCR, applied by TCRdb to the reads, yields one record per CDR3 protein. This table has 80,000 to 95,000 distinct CDR3 sequences, 9.4% appearing once. The material sequenced was PBMCs, taken before treatment. The receptors were sampled from a male donor with prostate cancer. Each CDR3 is given with its conserved first and last residue. A D gene is named only where the DNA matches it firmly. Each size is how often the clone was seen (once, few, many) or a class if it is expanded.

J gene	V gene	D gene	clone size	CDR3 DNA	CDR3 protein
TRBJ1-1	TRBV9	.	many	TGTGCCAGCAGCTCCCTGACAGTAGCAGGCACTGAAGCTTTCTTT	CASSSLTVAGTEAFF
TRBJ2-7	TRBV2	.	many	TGTGCCAGCAGAGTCAGGGACATCCACGAGCAGTACTTC	CASRVRDIHEQYF
TRBJ2-7	TRBV28	TRBD1	many	TGTGCCAGCAGTTCCGGGACAGAACCCTACGAGCAGTACTTC	CASSSGTEPYEQYF
TRBJ2-3	TRBV20-1	.	many	TGCAGTGCTAATCGACCAGGAGGCACAGATACGCAGTATTTT	CSANRPGGTDTQYF
TRBJ2-6	TRBV5-4	.	many	TGTGCCAGCAGCTTGGGTTCGGATCCTGGGGCCAACGTCCTGACTTTC	CASSLGSDPGANVLTF
TRBJ1-5	TRBV3-1	TRBD1	many	TGTGCCAGCAGCCCGTCAGGGGGTCTAAATCAGCCCCAGCATTTT	CASSPSGGLNQPQHF
TRBJ2-3	TRBV5-4	.	many	TGTGCCAGCAGCCCACCCGGGGACGGAGATACGCAGTATTTT	CASSPPGDGDTQYF
TRBJ2-4	TRBV28	TRBD1	many	TGTGCCAGCAGTTTATCAGGGGGCAAAAACATTCAGTACTTC	CASSLSGGKNIQYF
TRBJ1-6	TRBV7-8	.	many	TGTGCCAGCAGCTTCTTCAGGGTCTCGAGCTCCTATAATTCACCCCTCCACTTT	CASSFFRVSSSYNSPLHF
TRBJ2-3	TRBV30	TRBD2	many	TGTGCCTGGAGTTTACTAGCGGGAGATATGACAGATACGCAGTATTTT	CAWSLLAGDMTDTQYF
TRBJ1-5	TRBV4-1	TRBD1	many	TGCGCCAGCAGCCACCTTGACAGGGCCCATCAGCCCCAGCATTTT	CASSHLDRAHQPQHF
TRBJ2-7	TRBV20-1	TRBD2	many	TGCAGTGCTAAGTGGAGGGGTAGCGGGTCCTACGAGCAGTACTTC	CSAKWRGSGSYEQYF
TRBJ1-4	TRBV10-3	.	many	TGTGCCATCACAGACAGCCCTAATGAAAAACTGTTTTTT	CAITDSPNEKLFF
TRBJ2-1	TRBV5-1	TRBD2	many	TGCGCCAGCAGTACTAGCGGGGATTACAATGAGCAGTTCTTC	CASSTSGDYNEQFF
TRBJ2-7	TRBV28	.	many	TGTGCCAGCAGTTTAACGGTTAAGGGATACGAGCAGTACTTC	CASSLTVKGYEQYF
TRBJ2-3	TRBV7-2	.	few	TGTGCCAGCAGCTTAGGGGGAGCAGATACGCAGTATTTT	CASSLGGADTQYF
TRBJ2-1	TRBV7-2	TRBD1	many	TGTGCCAGCAGCCGTTCGACAGGGGTAATAGTAAATGAGCAGTTCTTC	CASSRSTGVIVNEQFF
TRBJ2-5	TRBV6-5	.	many	TGTGCCAGCAGTTACGCCGGCAGCTTGACCCAGTACTTC	CASSYAGSLTQYF
TRBJ2-1	TRBV7-8	TRBD2	many	TGTGCCAGCAGCTTAGGCTCTGCGGGAGTGGTCAATGAGCAGTTCTTC	CASSLGSAGVVNEQFF
TRBJ2-1	TRBV20-1	TRBD2	many	TGCAGTACCCTGGGACTAGCGGGACTCAATGAGCAGTTCTTC	CSTLGLAGLNEQFF